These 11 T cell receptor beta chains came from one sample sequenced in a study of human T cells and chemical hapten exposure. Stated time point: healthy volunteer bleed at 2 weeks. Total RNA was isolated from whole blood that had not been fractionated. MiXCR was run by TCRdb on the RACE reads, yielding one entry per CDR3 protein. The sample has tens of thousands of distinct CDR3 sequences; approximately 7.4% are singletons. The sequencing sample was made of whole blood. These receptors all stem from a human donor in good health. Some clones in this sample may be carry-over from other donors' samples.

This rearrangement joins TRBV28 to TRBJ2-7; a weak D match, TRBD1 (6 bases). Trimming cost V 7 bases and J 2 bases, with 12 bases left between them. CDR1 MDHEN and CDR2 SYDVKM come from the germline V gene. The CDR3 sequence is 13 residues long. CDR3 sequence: CASNEGVAYEQYF. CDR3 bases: TGTGCCAGCAATGAGGGGGTGGCCTACGAGCAGTACTTC.

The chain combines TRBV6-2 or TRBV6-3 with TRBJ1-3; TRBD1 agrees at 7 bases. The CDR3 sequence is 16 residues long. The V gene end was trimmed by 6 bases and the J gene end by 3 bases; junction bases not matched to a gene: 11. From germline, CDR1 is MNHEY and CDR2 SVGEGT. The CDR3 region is CASRDLDRAFGNTIYF. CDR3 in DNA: TGTGCCAGCAGAGATCTCGACAGGGCCTTTGGAAACACCATATATTTT.

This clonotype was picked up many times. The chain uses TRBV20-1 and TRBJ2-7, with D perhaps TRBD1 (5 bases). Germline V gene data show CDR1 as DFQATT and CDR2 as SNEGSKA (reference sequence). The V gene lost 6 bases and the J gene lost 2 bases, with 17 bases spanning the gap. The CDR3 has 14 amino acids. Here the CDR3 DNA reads TGCAGTGCCGCAAGGGTAGGGGCGCCCTACGAGCAGTACTTC. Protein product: CSAARVGAPYEQYF.

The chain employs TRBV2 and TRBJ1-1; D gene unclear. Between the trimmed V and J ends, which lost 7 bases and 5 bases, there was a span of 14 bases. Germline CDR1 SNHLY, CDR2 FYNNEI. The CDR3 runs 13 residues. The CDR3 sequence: CASILGEGTEAFF. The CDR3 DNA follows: TGTGCCAGCATCCTGGGAGAAGGGACTGAAGCTTTCTTT.

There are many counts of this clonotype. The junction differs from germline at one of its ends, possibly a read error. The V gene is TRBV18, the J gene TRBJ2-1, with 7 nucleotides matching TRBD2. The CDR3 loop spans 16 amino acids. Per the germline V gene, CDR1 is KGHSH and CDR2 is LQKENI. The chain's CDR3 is CASSPLALGSYNEQFF. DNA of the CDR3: TGTGCCAGCTCCCCACTAGCGTTGGGGTCCTACAATGAGCAGTTCTTC. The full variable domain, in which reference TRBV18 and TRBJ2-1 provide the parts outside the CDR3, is NAGVMQNPRHLVRRRGQEARLRCSPMKGHSHVYWYRQLPEEGLKFMVYLQKENIIDESGMPKERFSAEFPKEGPSILRIQQVVRGDSAAYFCASSPLALGSYNEQFFGPGTRLTVL.

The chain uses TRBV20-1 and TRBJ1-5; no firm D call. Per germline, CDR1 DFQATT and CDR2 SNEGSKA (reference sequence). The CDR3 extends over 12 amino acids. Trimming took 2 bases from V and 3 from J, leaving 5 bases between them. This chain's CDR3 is CSARLSNQPQHF. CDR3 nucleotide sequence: TGCAGTGCTAGATTATCCAATCAGCCCCAGCATTTT.

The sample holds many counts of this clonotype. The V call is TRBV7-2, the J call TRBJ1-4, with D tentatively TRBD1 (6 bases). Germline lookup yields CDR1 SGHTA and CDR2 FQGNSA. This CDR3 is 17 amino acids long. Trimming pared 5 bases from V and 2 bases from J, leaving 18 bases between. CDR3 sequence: CASSMRNRGGTNEKLFF. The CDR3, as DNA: TGTGCCAGCAGCATGAGAAACCGAGGGGGGACTAATGAAAAACTGTTTTTT.

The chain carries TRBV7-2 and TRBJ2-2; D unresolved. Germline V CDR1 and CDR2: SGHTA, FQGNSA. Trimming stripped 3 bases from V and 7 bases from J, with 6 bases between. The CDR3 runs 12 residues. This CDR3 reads CASSFEVGELFF. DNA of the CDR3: TGTGCCAGCAGCTTCGAGGTCGGGGAGCTGTTTTTT.

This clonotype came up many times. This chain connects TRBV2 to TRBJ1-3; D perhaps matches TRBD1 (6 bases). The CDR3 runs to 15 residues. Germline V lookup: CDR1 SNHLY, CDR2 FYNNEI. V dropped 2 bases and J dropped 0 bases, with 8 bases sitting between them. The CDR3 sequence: CASSETGYSGNTIYF. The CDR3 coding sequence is TGTGCCAGCAGTGAAACAGGGTACTCTGGAAACACCATATATTTT. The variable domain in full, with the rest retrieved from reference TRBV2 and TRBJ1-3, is EPEVTQTPSHQVTQMGQEVILRCVPISNHLYFYWYRQILGQKVEFLVSFYNNEISEKSEIFDDQFSVERPDGSNFTLKIRSTKLEDSAMYFCASSETGYSGNTIYFGEGSWLTVV.

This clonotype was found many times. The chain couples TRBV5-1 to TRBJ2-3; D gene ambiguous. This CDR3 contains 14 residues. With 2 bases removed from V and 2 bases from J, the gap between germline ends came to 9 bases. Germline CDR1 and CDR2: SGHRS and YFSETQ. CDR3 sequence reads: CASSLRPTTDTQYF. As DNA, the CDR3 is TGCGCCAGCAGCTTACGCCCCACCACAGATACGCAGTATTTT.

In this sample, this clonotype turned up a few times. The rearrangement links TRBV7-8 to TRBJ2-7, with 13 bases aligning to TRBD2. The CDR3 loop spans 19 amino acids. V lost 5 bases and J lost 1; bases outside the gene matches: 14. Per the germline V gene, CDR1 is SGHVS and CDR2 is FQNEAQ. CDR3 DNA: TGTGCCAGCAGCCCCCGCAGGACTAGCGGGAGAGAAGGGTCCTACGAGCAGTACTTC. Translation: CASSPRRTSGREGSYEQYF.